This record covers a single TCR beta chain. Its antigen is unknown. The PCR used 60 Vbeta and 13 Jbeta primers. Assay used: immunoSEQ multiplex PCR; TCRdb lists only in-frame clones, some missing. Among about 160,000 clones, around 79% were seen once, and the ten largest hold around 1.9%. This sample is drawn from a study of cytomegalovirus exposure and HLA in healthy donors. The CDR3 loop spans 12 amino acids. Trimming shortened V by 9 bases and J by 12 bases, and 20 bases separated the two germline ends. Germline V gene lookup returns CDR1 WNHNN and CDR2 SYGVQD (reference sequence). Findings of the study overall: The authors assumed roughly uniform sequencing depth across donors for presence/absence analyses.

The TCR comes from a man aged 35 to 55 in good health and CMV-seronegative. The J gene is TRBJ1-2, the V gene TRBV10-1; tentative D call: TRBD1 (5 bases). Sequencing used PBMCs. The chain's CDR3 is CARQDEFQTNTF. The CDR3 DNA is TGCGCCAGACAGGACGAGTTCCAAACTAACACCTTC.